This T cell receptor beta chain stems from a study of T cell responses to AZD1222 COVID-19 vaccine. Method: immunoSEQ multiplex PCR; TCRdb's copy keeps in-frame clones and lacks some. The profile shows over 130,000 clones, 80% to 95% of them singletons. The ends lost 4 bases at V and 1 base at J; junction bases unmatched: 6. Germline V lookup: CDR1 MGHRA, CDR2 YSYEKL. The CDR3 extends over 16 amino acids. The J gene is TRBJ2-7, the V gene TRBV4-1; 11 bases fit TRBD2. The sequencing used peripheral blood, collected on day 0 of AZD1222 vaccination. The sequence was collected from an adult in good health. DNA for the CDR3: TGCGCCAGCAGCCTTAGCGGGGGGGGTCGTTCCTACGAGCAGTACTTC. It yields the protein CASSLSGGGRSYEQYF.